Following are 17 T cell receptor beta chains from one sample sequenced in a study of human T cells and chemical hapten exposure. Time point: patch test 3, about 24 weeks after DPC sensitization. Treatment noted: therapeutic diphenylcyclopropenone sensitization with weekly scalp DPC. One entry per CDR3 protein results from TCRdb running MiXCR on the RACE reads. Among about 190,000 distinct CDR3 sequences listed, 20% to 25% were seen once. The sample in question was whole blood, obtained in connection with sensitization to the hapten diphenylcyclopropenone (DPC). These receptor sequences come from a woman aged 40 to 50 with alopecia areata. Some clones in this sample may be carry-over from other donors' samples.

The rearrangement joins TRBV29-1 to TRBJ2-7; 13 positions match TRBD2. V lost 2 bases, J lost 4 bases, and 14 bases stayed unmatched. The length of the CDR3 is 18 residues. Per germline, CDR1 SQVTM and CDR2 ANQGSEA. CDR3 sequence reads: CSVEIQDGTSGDPYEQYF. CDR3 DNA sequence: TGCAGCGTTGAAATTCAGGACGGGACTAGCGGGGATCCATACGAGCAGTACTTC.

This clonotype turned up a few times. The rearrangement links TRBV18 to TRBJ1-4; D might be TRBD1 (6 bases). Between the trimmed V and J ends, which lost 1 base and 0 bases, there was a span of 12 bases. Germline CDR1 KGHSH, CDR2 LQKENI. The CDR3 sequence is 17 residues long. CDR3 protein: CASSPQRQETTNEKLFF. For the CDR3, the DNA is TGTGCCAGCTCACCACAGAGACAGGAGACAACTAATGAAAAACTGTTTTTT.

The CDR3 loop is CASSVLDRGDTIYF. CDR3 nucleotides: TGTGCCAGCAGCGTGCTGGACAGGGGAGACACCATATATTTT. This chain joins TRBV9 and TRBJ1-3; 9 nucleotides match TRBD1. CDR3 length equals 14 residues. Germline CDR1 and CDR2: SGDLS and YYNGEE. Losses at the gene ends were 2 bases for V and 8 bases for J; bases not matched to a gene: 5.

This clonotype has just a few counts. One junction end disagrees with the germline gene, perhaps due to a read error. V usage is TRBV28 and J usage is TRBJ2-1; D could derive from TRBD1 or TRBD2 (5 bases each). Germline values: CDR1 MDHEN, CDR2 SYDVKM. This CDR3 has 14 residues. The CDR3 DNA sequence: TGTGCCGGCAGGCCGGGGCAGGGTAGGAATGAGCAGTTCTTC. Its protein product is CAGRPGQGRNEQFF. Full variable domain (missing parts from reference TRBV28 and TRBJ2-1): DVKVTQSSRYLVKRTGEKVFLECVQDMDHENMFWYRQDPGLGLRLIYFSYDVKMKEKGDIPEGYSVSREKKERFSLILESASTNQTSMYLCAGRPGQGRNEQFFGPGTRLTVL.

In this sample, this clonotype turned up many times. The chain links TRBV7-3 to TRBJ2-1; TRBD2 aligns across 9 bases. Trimming removed 6 bases from V and 5 bases from J; junction bases left unmatched: 14. Germline CDR1 SGHTA, CDR2 FQGTGA. The CDR3 runs 17 residues. CDR3 region: CASSRAGGPLKNNEQFF. CDR3 nucleotides: TGTGCCAGCAGTCGGGCGGGAGGGCCCTTGAAGAACAATGAGCAGTTCTTC.

This sequence joins TRBV12-3 or TRBV12-4 and TRBJ2-3; 12 bases match TRBD2. Trimming cost V 6 bases and J 5 bases; bases outside gene matches: 9. The CDR3 has 16 amino acids. DNA of the CDR3: TGTGCCAGCAGGCCAAGACTAGCGGGAGTTTTAGATACGCAGTATTTT. Residues: CASRPRLAGVLDTQYF.

This clonotype was observed a handful of times. V is TRBV5-1 and J is TRBJ2-5; D unclear. Between the trimmed V and J ends, which lost 1 base and 0 bases, there was a span of 4 bases. Germline CDR1 reads SGHRS; CDR2 reads YFSETQ. This CDR3 has 13 residues. The DNA of the CDR3 is TGCGCCAGCAGCTTGAGGGACCAAGAGACCCAGTACTTC. It encodes CASSLRDQETQYF.

V gene TRBV28 combines with J gene TRBJ2-6; D perhaps matches TRBD1 (5 bases). With 5 bases removed from V and 0 bases from J, the gap between germline ends came to 14 bases. CDR1 is MDHEN and CDR2 is SYDVKM in the germline V gene. This CDR3 contains 17 residues. The DNA of the CDR3 is TGTGCCAGCAGTCCCGCAGGGTTGGGCTCTGGGGCCAACGTCCTGACTTTC. Protein product: CASSPAGLGSGANVLTF.

The sample holds a few counts of this clonotype. DNA of the CDR3: TGTGCCAGCAGCACCCCCCTTACTAGCGGGAGAGCAGCATTGGAGACCCAGTACTTC. Translated, it gives CASSTPLTSGRAALETQYF. V is TRBV7-2 and J is TRBJ2-5; TRBD2 matches 11 bases. The ends lost 5 bases at V and 5 bases at J; junction bases unmatched: 19. Germline CDR1 is SGHTA and CDR2 is FQGNSA. The CDR3 sequence is 19 residues long.

This clonotype was counted only a few times. This chain uses TRBV28 with TRBJ2-7, with D possibly being TRBD1 (6 bases). The CDR3 runs to 15 residues. With 5 bases removed from V and 0 bases from J, the gap between germline ends came to 14 bases. Germline V gene data show CDR1 as MDHEN and CDR2 as SYDVKM. As DNA, the CDR3 is TGTGCCAGCAGTATAACAGGGTCCAGCTCCTACGAGCAGTACTTC. Translating it yields CASSITGSSSYEQYF.

The table lists this clonotype with a few counts. V usage is TRBV10-3 and J usage is TRBJ1-2; 7 bases are shared with TRBD1. Trimming removed 4 bases from V and 4 bases from J; junction bases left unmatched: 6. The CDR3 spans 14 residues. The germline V gene has CDR1 ENHRY and CDR2 SYGVKD. The CDR3 region is CAISGHQGGYGYTF. CDR3 DNA: TGTGCCATCAGTGGACACCAGGGGGGCTATGGCTACACCTTC.

In its sample, this clonotype was seen many times. The CDR3 DNA is TGCAGCGTTCCGGGACAAAGGACTGAAGCTTTCTTT. This codes for CSVPGQRTEAFF. J is TRBJ1-1 and V is TRBV29-1, with TRBD1 as a possible D gene (6 bases). Germline V gene data show CDR1 as SQVTM and CDR2 as ANQGSEA. The CDR3 is made up of 12 amino acids. Trimming cost V 5 bases and J 5 bases, with 12 bases left between them.

This clonotype was seen only a few times. J is TRBJ2-7 and V is TRBV4-3; 9 positions match TRBD2. The CDR3 consists of 15 residues. Germline assignment: CDR1 LGHNA and CDR2 YSLEER. J was trimmed by 2 bases and V by 6 bases; bases with no gene match: 8. Here the CDR3 reads CASSVRREGAYEQYF. DNA of the CDR3: TGCGCCAGCAGTGTACGGCGGGAGGGGGCCTACGAGCAGTACTTC.

This clonotype turned up a few times. This sequence joins TRBV29-1 and TRBJ2-5; D ambiguous. V lost 0 bases and J 2 bases, leaving 10 bases between the germline ends. The germline gives CDR1 SQVTM, CDR2 ANQGSEA. The CDR3 contains 14 residues. The CDR3 DNA reads as TGCAGCGTTGAAGATCTGATCCCTCAAGAGACCCAGTACTTC. It translates to CSVEDLIPQETQYF.

The chain couples TRBV27 to TRBJ2-1, with D perhaps assigned TRBD1 or TRBD2 (5 bases each). This CDR3 comprises 13 residues. The germline gives CDR1 MNHEY, CDR2 SMNVEV (reference sequence). With 2 bases removed from V and 7 bases from J, the gap between germline ends came to 9 bases. Here the CDR3 reads CASSLGGANEQFF. The CDR3 DNA is TGTGCCAGCAGTTTAGGGGGTGCGAATGAGCAGTTCTTC.

In this sample, this clonotype turned up many times. The chain uses TRBV19 and TRBJ2-7, with a tentative D call TRBD2 (6 bases). Germline-derived CDR1 and CDR2 are LNHDA and SQIVND (reference sequence). There are 16 residues in the CDR3. Trimming left V 1 base short and J 2 bases short, with 15 bases between. CDR3 residues: CASSIGGGQGPYEQYF. The CDR3, as DNA: TGTGCCAGTAGTATAGGAGGAGGGCAGGGCCCCTACGAGCAGTACTTC.

The rearrangement joins TRBV20-1 to TRBJ2-6; TRBD2 is a possible D gene (6 bases). The germline CDR1 and CDR2 sequences are DFQATT and SNEGSKA (reference sequence). V was pared by 3 bases and J by 0 bases, with 9 bases between. CDR3 length: 15 residues. DNA for the CDR3: TGCAGTGCTAGCCCGGGACTCTCTGGGGCCAACGTCCTGACTTTC. Translated: CSASPGLSGANVLTF.